Shown below are 31 T cell receptor beta chains from a single sample sequenced in a study of T cell responses to AZD1222 COVID-19 vaccine. Libraries were prepared by immunoSEQ multiplex PCR; TCRdb keeps only in-frame clonotypes and omits some of them. There are 40,000 to 55,000 clones in the sample; about 90% occur only once, and 0.95% to 1.2% lies in the top ten. Sequences were derived from peripheral blood, sampled 28 days after the second AZD1222 dose. The receptors come from an adult who received the AZD1222 COVID-19 vaccine.

This clone was detected once. The chain employs TRBV7-2 and TRBJ2-5, with 7 positions matching TRBD1. Per germline, CDR1 SGHTA and CDR2 FQGNSA. V lost 1 base, J lost 5 bases, and 7 bases stayed unmatched. CDR3 length equals 15 residues. This CDR3 is CASSLVGIRGETQYF. DNA of the CDR3: TGTGCCAGCAGCTTAGTAGGGATCAGGGGGGAGACCCAGTACTTC.

This clone was detected once. This chain connects TRBV20-1 to TRBJ2-7; D call uncertain. Germline CDR1 reads DFQATT; CDR2 reads SNEGSKA (reference sequence). V was trimmed by 3 bases and J by 1 base, leaving 7 bases between them. The CDR3 extends over 12 amino acids. The CDR3 nucleotides read TGCAGTGCTAGTGGTCTATCCTACGAGCAGTACTTC. This translates into CSASGLSYEQYF.

This CDR3 is CASSQDGSRGSNSPLHF. DNA of the CDR3: TGCGCCAGCAGCCAAGATGGGAGTCGGGGTAGTAATTCACCCCTCCACTTT. The gene calls are TRBV4-3 and TRBJ1-6; D is unresolved. The ends were cut back, 0 bases at V and 6 bases at J, with 15 bases in the middle. The CDR3 is 17 residues long. CDR1 and CDR2 (germline): LGHNA, YSLEER.

This chain connects TRBV6-1 to TRBJ1-6, with a tentative D call TRBD1 (6 bases). The V end lost 2 bases, the J end lost 15 bases, and 11 bases lay between the germline ends. The CDR3 spans 12 residues. Germline loops: CDR1 MNHNS, CDR2 SASEGT. The CDR3: CASSESGVLLHF. For the CDR3, the DNA is TGTGCCAGCAGTGAATCAGGGGTCCTCCTCCACTTT.

The V and J genes are TRBV4-1 and TRBJ1-6, with unresolved D. Germline V gene sequence: CDR1 MGHRA, CDR2 YSYEKL. The length of the CDR3 is 15 residues. V lost 2 bases and J lost 8, with 13 bases in between. The CDR3 is CASSQRIGNDSPLHF. The CDR3 DNA follows: TGCGCCAGCAGCCAACGGATTGGGAACGATTCACCCCTCCACTTT.

With regard to this clone: A junction boundary mismatches the germline segment, possibly from a read error. This chain uses TRBV4-2 with TRBJ2-7, with 11 bases identical to TRBD2. Germline V gene data show CDR1 as LGHNA and CDR2 as YNFKEQ. The CDR3 is 15 residues long. The DNA for the CDR3 is TGTGCCAGCACCCAACTACTAGCGGGGGACTACGAGCAGTACTTC. It codes for CASTQLLAGDYEQYF.

The gene calls are TRBV5-5 and TRBJ2-7; the match to TRBD1 covers 7 bases. The CDR3 is 14 residues long. Trimming at V came to 0 bases and at J to 4 bases, leaving 4 bases not matched to a gene. Germline assignment: CDR1 SGHKS and CDR2 YYEKEE (reference sequence). This chain's CDR3 is CASSLEGAQYEQYF. The DNA of the CDR3 is TGTGCCAGCAGCTTGGAGGGGGCGCAATACGAGCAGTACTTC.

The table lists this clone with a count of one. In nucleotides, the CDR3 is TGTGCCAGCAGCTCCCCCTTTCGGGAGCTAGCCAAAAACATTCAGTACTTC. This sequence encodes CASSSPFRELAKNIQYF. The chain employs TRBV7-2 and TRBJ2-4, with D tentatively TRBD2 (6 bases). V dropped 4 bases and J dropped 0 bases, with 16 bases sitting between them. The germline gives CDR1 SGHTA, CDR2 FQGNSA. The CDR3 is 17 residues long.

V usage is TRBV19 and J usage is TRBJ2-4; a weak D match, TRBD1 (6 bases). Trimming stripped 3 bases from V and 0 bases from J, with 12 bases between. The CDR3 totals 16 residues. CDR1 and CDR2 from the germline V gene are LNHDA and SQIVND (reference sequence). CDR3 DNA: TGTGCCAGTAGTATTAAACAGGGCCTAGCCAAAAACATTCAGTACTTC. Its protein is CASSIKQGLAKNIQYF.

Turning to this clone: Its ends do not fully match the called genes, so a read error is possible. This sample includes further DNA sequences coding for the same CDR3. The V gene is TRBV15, the J gene TRBJ1-5, with D possibly TRBD1 on 5 matching bases. The CDR3 has 16 residues. Germline V lookup: CDR1 LNHNV, CDR2 YYDKDF (reference sequence). CDR3 coding DNA: TGTGCCACCAGCGGTAGACAGTTCGATAGCAATCAGCCCCAGCACTTT. The encoded protein is CATSGRQFDSNQPQHF. The full variable domain, its missing parts supplied by reference TRBV15 and TRBJ1-5, is DAMVIQNPRYQVTQFGKPVTLSCSQTLNHNVMYWYQQKSSQAPKLLFHYYDKDFNNEADTPDNFQSRRPNTSFCFLDIRSPGLGDTAMYLCATSGRQFDSNQPQHFGDGTRLSIL.

The genes are TRBV6-4 and TRBJ2-2; D gene unclear. Deletions cut 5 bases from V and 3 bases from J, with 10 bases between. Germline CDR1 reads MRHNA; CDR2 reads SNTAGT. CDR3 length equals 14 residues. CDR3 DNA: TGTGCCAGCAGTCATTCTCAGGACACCGGGGAGCTGTTTTTT. The encoded protein is CASSHSQDTGELFF.

The chain recombines TRBV18 with TRBJ1-1, with TRBD1 matching 8 bases. V shed 2 bases and J 4 bases; nucleotides not matched to a gene: 9. Germline V gives CDR1 KGHSH, CDR2 LQKENI. CDR3 size: 16 residues. DNA for the CDR3: TGTGCCAGCTCACCAGGGTGGTACAGGGGGGCCACTGAAGCTTTCTTT. The encoded protein is CASSPGWYRGATEAFF.

The genes are TRBV6-5 and TRBJ2-7, with D maybe TRBD2 (6 bases). Germline V gene data show CDR1 as MNHEY and CDR2 as SVGAGI. CDR3 length: 15 residues. V lost 8 bases, J lost 3 bases, and 20 bases lay in between. CDR3 bases: TGTGCCAGCTGCCCTGGGTGGGGGACTTTCTACGAGCAGTACTTC. It specifies CASCPGWGTFYEQYF.

CDR3 amino acids: CASSLVRNEKLFF. The CDR3 DNA is TGTGCCAGCAGCTTAGTTCGGAATGAAAAACTGTTTTTT. The chain recombines TRBV11-2 with TRBJ1-4; no firm D call. The CDR3 is 13 residues long. Trimming removed 1 base at V and 5 bases at J, with 5 bases between. Germline CDR1 is SGHAT and CDR2 is FQNNGV. Combining the CDR3 with reference TRBV11-2 and TRBJ1-4 gives the whole variable domain EAGVAQSPRYKIIEKRQSVAFWCNPISGHATLYWYQQILGQGPKLLIQFQNNGVVDDSQLPKDRFSAERLKGVDSTLKIQPAKLEDSAVYLCASSLVRNEKLFFGSGTQLSVL.

The V and J genes are TRBV12-3 or TRBV12-4 and TRBJ1-1; no definite D call. This CDR3 is 12 amino acids long. Deletions cut 4 bases from V and 5 bases from J, with 8 bases between. The CDR3 protein is CASSWSNTEAFF. In DNA, the CDR3 is TGTGCCAGCAGTTGGAGTAATACTGAAGCTTTCTTT.

This chain links TRBV3-1 (or the pseudogene TRBV3-2) with TRBJ1-1; tentative D call: TRBD1 (5 bases). V lost 6 bases, J lost 10 bases, and 15 bases lay in between. Germline V gives CDR1 LGHDT, CDR2 YNNKEL (reference sequence). The CDR3 extends over 12 amino acids. The CDR3 sequence: CASSPGTLPAFF. Written as DNA, the CDR3 is TGTGCCAGCAGTCCCGGGACGCTCCCAGCTTTCTTT.

This clone was counted a few times. This chain joins TRBV28 and TRBJ2-7, with TRBD2 matching 14 bases. The length of the CDR3 is 17 residues. The ends lost 4 bases at V and 3 bases at J; junction bases unmatched: 8. The germline V gene encodes CDR1 MDHEN and CDR2 SYDVKM. This chain's CDR3 is CASSWTSGRLGSYEQYF. The CDR3, as DNA: TGTGCCAGCAGTTGGACTAGCGGGAGGCTCGGTAGCTACGAGCAGTACTTC.

This clone appeared once. J is TRBJ2-7 and V is TRBV10-3; the match to TRBD2 covers 11 bases. CDR1 ENHRY and CDR2 SYGVKD come from the germline V gene. The junction had 4 bases not matched to a gene; V was cut back by 6 bases and J by 3 bases. The CDR3 consists of 14 residues. The CDR3 sequence is CAIRAGTSGYEQYF. The CDR3 coding sequence is TGTGCCATCAGAGCCGGGACTAGCGGCTACGAGCAGTACTTC.

The rearrangement joins TRBV30 to TRBJ1-2; 7 bases are a match to TRBD1. CDR3 size: 14 residues. Germline CDR1 reads GTSNPN; CDR2 reads SVGIG (reference sequence). The trim removed 2 bases at V and 2 bases at J, leaving 5 bases unmatched. As DNA, the CDR3 is TGTGCCTGGAGTACCGGGACAGTCAACTATGGCTACACCTTC. This encodes CAWSTGTVNYGYTF. The full variable domain, its missing parts supplied by reference TRBV30 and TRBJ1-2, is SQTIHQWPATLVQPVGSPLSLECTVEGTSNPNLYWYRQAAGRGLQLLFYSVGIGQISSEVPQNLSASRPQDRQFILSSKKLLLSDSGFYLCAWSTGTVNYGYTFGSGTRLTVV.

The rearrangement uses TRBV5-1 and TRBJ2-3; 7 bases are shared with TRBD2. V lost 4 bases and J lost 1; bases outside the gene matches: 12. This CDR3 has 17 amino acids. Per germline, CDR1 SGHRS and CDR2 YFSETQ. The CDR3, as DNA: TGCGCCAGCAGCCCCACCCTTGGCGGGAGCGGCACAGATACGCAGTATTTT. Amino acid sequence: CASSPTLGGSGTDTQYF. The full variable domain, in which reference TRBV5-1 and TRBJ2-3 provide the parts outside the CDR3, is KAGVTQTPRYLIKTRGQQVTLSCSPISGHRSVSWYQQTPGQGLQFLFEYFSETQRNKGNFPGRFSGRQFSNSRSEMNVSTLELGDSALYLCASSPTLGGSGTDTQYFGPGTRLTVL.

The chain's CDR3 is CASSYGSGELFF. The CDR3 region has the DNA TGTGCCAGCAGTTACGGTTCCGGGGAGCTGTTTTTT. The V and J genes are TRBV6-5 and TRBJ2-2; D is unresolved. Germline CDR1 and CDR2: MNHEY and SVGAGI. The CDR3 totals 12 residues. The V end lost 2 bases, the J end lost 6 bases, and 4 bases lay between the germline ends.

The CDR3 DNA sequence: TGCGCCAGCAGACCCCTATTAACGGATTCACCCCTCCACTTT. Its translation is CASRPLLTDSPLHF. The V gene is TRBV5-1, the J gene TRBJ1-6; the D is unclear. Germline values: CDR1 SGHRS, CDR2 YFSETQ. This CDR3 spans 14 amino acids. Trimming shortened V by 5 bases and J by 8 bases, and 14 bases separated the two germline ends.

This rearrangement joins TRBV27 to TRBJ1-6; D unresolved. Trimming pared 4 bases from V and 8 bases from J, leaving 9 bases between. In germline, CDR1 is MNHEY, CDR2 SMNVEV (reference sequence). This CDR3 comprises 13 residues. The CDR3 is CASSSVRDSPLHF. DNA of the CDR3: TGTGCCAGCAGTTCCGTCCGGGATTCACCCCTCCACTTT.

The V gene is TRBV11-3, the J gene TRBJ2-1; 9 nucleotides align to TRBD2. V gave up 5 bases and J gave up 7 bases; unmatched junction bases: 12. Germline CDR1 is SGHNT and CDR2 is YENEEA. CDR3 length: 16 amino acids. The chain's CDR3 is CASSRRSGSPGNEQFF. The CDR3 DNA reads as TGTGCCAGCAGCCGACGTAGCGGGAGCCCCGGGAATGAGCAGTTCTTC.

The chain is built from TRBV7-6 and TRBJ2-1; 10 bases are a match to TRBD2. The CDR3 is 21 residues long. Germline values: CDR1 SGHVS, CDR2 FNYEAQ. Trimming removed 5 bases from V and 6 bases from J; junction bases left unmatched: 25. The CDR3 protein is CASSIHSGGLAAQSRVNEQFF. In nucleotides, the CDR3 is TGTGCCAGCAGCATCCACAGCGGCGGACTAGCGGCTCAATCACGGGTCAATGAGCAGTTCTTC.

This clone was counted once. This chain links TRBV12-3 or TRBV12-4 with TRBJ1-1, with D hard to call. V lost 3 bases, J lost 3 bases, and 8 bases lay in between. CDR3 size: 13 residues. This CDR3 is CASSFTVDTEAFF. CDR3 in DNA: TGTGCCAGCAGTTTTACGGTCGACACTGAAGCTTTCTTT.

The CDR3 DNA reads TGTGCCTGGAGGTGGGGACTAGCGGGAGGCTCAGATACGCAGTATTTT. It encodes CAWRWGLAGGSDTQYF. The V call is TRBV30, the J call TRBJ2-3, with 15 bases that match TRBD2. Germline assignment: CDR1 GTSNPN and CDR2 SVGIG (reference sequence). The CDR3 totals 16 residues. The V and J ends lost 3 bases and 4 bases, in that order; junction bases with no gene match: 5.

The chain employs TRBV10-3 and TRBJ1-1; 8 nucleotides align to TRBD1. V gave up 2 bases and J gave up 10 bases; unmatched junction bases: 6. Germline loops: CDR1 ENHRY, CDR2 SYGVKD. The length of the CDR3 is 13 residues. CDR3 in amino acids: CAISETSDRGAFF. In DNA, the CDR3 is TGTGCCATCAGTGAGACCTCAGACAGGGGAGCTTTCTTT.

V is TRBV7-8 and J is TRBJ2-1, with TRBD2 matching over 8 bases. Germline-derived CDR1 and CDR2 are SGHVS and FQNEAQ. V lost 5 bases to trimming and J lost 4 bases; unmatched junction nucleotides: 10. The CDR3 has 16 amino acids. CDR3: CASSRGRAGGYNEQFF. The CDR3 DNA reads TGTGCCAGCAGCCGTGGACGGGCGGGAGGATACAATGAGCAGTTCTTC.

The rearrangement uses TRBV6-1 and TRBJ1-3; D is undetermined. Trimming removed 0 bases from V and 0 bases from J, with 15 bases in between. The CDR3 totals 18 residues. Germline CDR1 and CDR2: MNHNS and SASEGT. CDR3 nucleotide sequence: TGTGCCAGCAGTGAAGCGCTTCTGGCAGGATCCTCTGGAAACACCATATATTTT. Its protein product is CASSEALLAGSSGNTIYF.

J is TRBJ1-5 and V is TRBV6-1, with 9 bases lining up with TRBD1. The CDR3 totals 16 residues. V lost 4 bases, J lost 1 base, and 5 bases stayed unmatched. Germline V gene sequence: CDR1 MNHNS, CDR2 SASEGT. The CDR3 DNA follows: TGTGCCAGCAGTGGAAACAGGGGGCGAAGCAATCAGCCCCAGCATTTT. Translation gives CASSGNRGRSNQPQHF.